This passage covers 31 T cell receptor beta chains from one sample sequenced in a study of T cell repertoires in cytomegalovirus infection (dated by TCRdb to the late 2010s). Per the publication, the treatment or condition label means: in vitro stimulation with specific CMV peptide epitopes to enrich CMV-specific T cells. Data came from an Illumina HiSeq 1500. In TCRdb, the public reads were trimmed at Q25 with fastp and aligned with MiXCR, with productive beta chains retained. Rows merge per CDR3 protein into single entries with the most common DNA and genes. For this sample there are tens of thousands of distinct CDR3 sequences; 24% appear just once. Together, the top ten hold 50% of the sample. No antigen has been identified for these receptors. This sample comprised CD8+ T cells from cultured PBMCs, obtained from culture after CMV antigen stimulation. The source of these receptors is a human donor in good health (CMV status not recorded). Some clones in this sample may be carry-over from other donors' samples.

This clonotype turned up a few times. The genes are TRBV11-2 and TRBJ1-2; no reliable D call. The V end was cut by 1 base, the J end by 4 bases, with 10 bases between. In germline, CDR1 is SGHAT, CDR2 FQNNGV. There are 14 residues in the CDR3. Written as DNA, the CDR3 is TGTGCCAGCAGCTTAGGGGGAGGGAGCTATGGCTACACCTTC. It codes for CASSLGGGSYGYTF.

This chain joins TRBV7-6 and TRBJ2-1, with 7 bases matching TRBD2. There are 14 residues in the CDR3. With V trimmed by 2 bases and J by 9 bases, 7 bases remained unmatched. Germline lookup yields CDR1 SGHVS and CDR2 FNYEAQ. The CDR3 DNA reads as TGTGCCAGCAGCTTAACTGGGGGGGTGAGTGAGCAGTTCTTC. Its translation: CASSLTGGVSEQFF.

The chain recombines TRBV6-2 or TRBV6-3 with TRBJ2-1; possibly TRBD2 for D (5 bases). This CDR3 contains 12 residues. V was shortened by 6 bases and J by 12 bases, with 15 bases between the two germline ends. Germline V gene data show CDR1 as MNHEY and CDR2 as SVGEGT. Here the CDR3 reads CASSSLGGGQFF. Written as DNA, the CDR3 is TGTGCCAGCAGCTCATTAGGTGGAGGGCAGTTCTTC.

This clonotype has ten or more counts. The chain recombines TRBV27 with TRBJ2-7; tentatively, D is TRBD1 or TRBD2 (5 bases each). Germline V gene data show CDR1 as MNHEY and CDR2 as SMNVEV (reference sequence). This CDR3 comprises 14 residues. Trimming took 3 bases from V and 3 from J, leaving 12 bases between them. The DNA for the CDR3 is TGTGCCAGCAGTTTTCAGGGACCAAACTACGAGCAGTACTTC. It specifies CASSFQGPNYEQYF.

Ten or more counts support this clonotype. This chain joins TRBV19 and TRBJ1-2, with D possibly being TRBD1 (5 bases). CDR3 size: 13 residues. Trimming stripped 2 bases from V and 3 bases from J, with 7 bases between. In germline, CDR1 is LNHDA, CDR2 SQIVND (reference sequence). The CDR3 bases are TGTGCCAGTAGTATATCGGGGGACTATGGCTACACCTTC. Its protein is CASSISGDYGYTF.

In this sample, this clonotype turned up a few times. J is TRBJ2-3 and V is TRBV9; D is ambiguous. This CDR3 is 15 amino acids long. The germline gives CDR1 SGDLS, CDR2 YYNGEE. Between the trimmed V and J ends, which lost 0 bases and 0 bases, there was a span of 8 bases. The CDR3 DNA sequence: TGTGCCAGCAGCGTAGGAGCGACTAGCACAGATACGCAGTATTTT. This codes for CASSVGATSTDTQYF.

V and J are TRBV3-1 and TRBJ2-1; 8 bases are a match to TRBD2. CDR3 size: 14 residues. The V and J ends lost 3 bases and 7 bases, in that order; junction bases with no gene match: 5. Germline V lookup: CDR1 LGHDT, CDR2 YNNKEL (reference sequence). CDR3 sequence: CASSHRGGRNEQFF. CDR3 nucleotides: TGTGCCAGCAGCCACCGGGGGGGCAGAAATGAGCAGTTCTTC.

The rearrangement joins TRBV7-3 to TRBJ2-2, with TRBD2 identical over 8 bases. V gave up 7 bases and J gave up 4 bases; unmatched junction bases: 23. Germline values: CDR1 SGHTA, CDR2 FQGTGA. This CDR3 spans 20 amino acids. CDR3 residues: CASIPGGGRGAMSTTGELFF. DNA for the CDR3: TGTGCCAGCATCCCGGGGGGGGGGCGGGGGGCCATGTCAACCACCGGGGAGCTGTTTTTT.

This clonotype was seen only a few times. CDR3 loop: CASSLTRTVYNEQFF. In DNA, the CDR3 is TGTGCCAGCAGTTTAACTCGAACAGTATACAATGAGCAGTTCTTC. The chain couples TRBV27 to TRBJ2-1; D call uncertain. In germline, CDR1 is MNHEY, CDR2 SMNVEV (reference sequence). The CDR3 is 15 amino acids. Trimming pared 2 bases from V and 4 bases from J, leaving 12 bases between.

This chain uses TRBV7-9 with TRBJ2-7; D gene uncertain. Trimming pared 6 bases from V and 7 bases from J, leaving 13 bases between. The germline V gene has CDR1 SEHNR and CDR2 FQNEAQ (reference sequence). The length of the CDR3 is 12 residues. The CDR3: CASSSSKWEQYF. CDR3 DNA sequence: TGTGCCAGCAGTTCGTCCAAGTGGGAGCAGTACTTC.

This clonotype occurred once. This chain links TRBV7-9 with TRBJ2-3; D uncertain. Germline values: CDR1 SEHNR, CDR2 FQNEAQ (reference sequence). The CDR3 covers 14 residues. V lost 2 bases to trimming and J lost 0 bases, with 6 bases between them. DNA of the CDR3: TGTGCCAGCAGCTTATTCGAGAGCACAGATACGCAGTATTTT. It specifies CASSLFESTDTQYF.

In its sample, this clonotype was seen many times. The genes are TRBV7-9 and TRBJ2-7; D might be TRBD1 (5 bases). V lost 4 bases and J lost 0, with 13 bases in between. This CDR3 is 15 amino acids long. The germline V gene encodes CDR1 SEHNR and CDR2 FQNEAQ (reference sequence). This CDR3 is CASSSTDISSYEQYF. The CDR3 DNA reads TGTGCCAGCAGCTCGACAGATATAAGCTCCTACGAGCAGTACTTC.

This chain joins TRBV4-1 and TRBJ1-1; D might be TRBD1 (6 bases). V shed 0 bases and J shed 8 bases, with 22 bases lying between them. The CDR3 is 17 residues long. Germline V lookup: CDR1 MGHRA, CDR2 YSYEKL. For the CDR3, the DNA is TGCGCCAGCAGCCAAGAGGGGGACTATGGGGGCGCGGAAGAAGCTTTCTTT. Protein sequence: CASSQEGDYGGAEEAFF.

This clonotype was counted ten times or more. The chain employs TRBV7-9 and TRBJ2-1, with 8 bases lining up with TRBD1. V trimming: 5 bases; J trimming: 4 bases; junction bases outside the gene matches: 10. Germline values: CDR1 SEHNR, CDR2 FQNEAQ (reference sequence). The CDR3 loop spans 16 amino acids. For the CDR3, the DNA is TGTGCCAGCAGCCCACGGACAGGGCCCACGTACAATGAGCAGTTCTTC. Translation gives CASSPRTGPTYNEQFF.

The V call is TRBV25-1, the J call TRBJ2-3; 10 bases agree with TRBD2. CDR1 and CDR2 (germline): MGHDK, SYGVNS. This CDR3 is built from 18 residues. V was clipped by 0 bases and J by 1 base; unmatched bases: 7. The CDR3 here is CASSEYGLAGVGTDTQYF. The DNA for the CDR3 is TGTGCCAGCAGTGAATATGGTCTAGCGGGAGTCGGCACAGATACGCAGTATTTT. Full variable domain (missing parts from reference TRBV25-1 and TRBJ2-3): EADIYQTPRYLVIGTGKKITLECSQTMGHDKMYWYQQDPGMELHLIHYSYGVNSTEKGDLSSESTVSRIRTEHFPLTLESARPSHTSQYLCASSEYGLAGVGTDTQYFGPGTRLTVL.

The chain is built from TRBV2 and TRBJ1-1; 8 nucleotides agree with TRBD1. Germline values: CDR1 SNHLY, CDR2 FYNNEI. V lost 10 bases, J lost 1 base, and 11 bases stayed unmatched. This CDR3 has 15 amino acids. The CDR3 DNA reads as TGTGCCATCCTCCAAACGGGACAGGCGAACACTGAAGCTTTCTTT. This encodes CAILQTGQANTEAFF.

In this sample, this clonotype turned up many times. The CDR3 DNA reads as TGTGCCAGCAGCCCCGGACTAGCGGGGCTCGGGGCGGGAGATACGCAGTATTTT. Translating gives CASSPGLAGLGAGDTQYF. The chain combines TRBV7-2 with TRBJ2-3; 12 nucleotides agree with TRBD2. The CDR3 spans 18 residues. V lost 5 bases, J lost 5 bases, and 14 bases stayed unmatched. Germline CDR1 and CDR2: SGHTA and FQGNSA.

The rearrangement joins TRBV20-1 to TRBJ2-3; weak D call: TRBD1 (5 bases). Trimming stripped 1 base from V and 0 bases from J, with 11 bases between. Germline V CDR1 and CDR2: DFQATT, SNEGSKA (reference sequence). The CDR3 has 15 residues. The CDR3, as DNA: TGCAGTGCTAGAGGGACATCCCCTAGCACAGATACGCAGTATTTT. It specifies CSARGTSPSTDTQYF.

The chain carries TRBV7-2 and TRBJ1-1; 9 nucleotides agree with TRBD1. V was pared by 5 bases and J by 4 bases, with 2 bases of the junction left unmatched. Germline V lookup: CDR1 SGHTA, CDR2 FQGNSA. The CDR3 loop spans 13 amino acids. CDR3 coding DNA: TGTGCCAGCAGCATGACAGGGGGCACTGAAGCTTTCTTT. Protein: CASSMTGGTEAFF.

This clonotype came up a few times. The CDR3 here is CASSPRTGRAKNIQYF. The CDR3 DNA sequence: TGTGCCAGCAGCCCAAGGACAGGGAGGGCCAAAAACATTCAGTACTTC. The chain links TRBV7-9 to TRBJ2-4; 8 bases are a match to TRBD1. This CDR3 contains 16 residues. The trim removed 5 bases at V and 1 base at J, leaving 7 bases unmatched. Germline-derived CDR1 and CDR2 are SEHNR and FQNEAQ (reference sequence).

The chain recombines TRBV9 with TRBJ1-5; tentatively, D is TRBD1 (6 bases). This CDR3 has 14 amino acids. Trimming shortened V by 0 bases and J by 4 bases, and 8 bases separated the two germline ends. Germline V gives CDR1 SGDLS, CDR2 YYNGEE. The CDR3 bases are TGTGCCAGCAGCGTAGGGGACATAAATCAGCCCCAGCATTTT. Translated, it gives CASSVGDINQPQHF.

Turning to this clonotype: A clone one base away is much larger, so this may be a read error. As DNA, the CDR3 is TGTGCCAGCACCCTGACTAGCGGGGGGGCGAATGAGCAGTTCTTC. Its protein product is CASTLTSGGANEQFF. The chain couples TRBV7-2 to TRBJ2-1, with 14 bases identical to TRBD2. Germline V CDR1 and CDR2: SGHTA, FQGNSA. V lost 7 bases and J lost 7; bases outside the gene matches: 6. The CDR3 has 15 residues. The complete variable domain, with remaining parts taken from reference TRBV7-2 and TRBJ2-1, reads GAGVSQSPSNKVTEKGKDVELRCDPISGHTALYWYRQSLGQGLEFLIYFQGNSAPDKSGLPSDRFSAERTGGSVSTLTIQRTQQEDSAVYLCASTLTSGGANEQFFGPGTRLTVL.

V usage is TRBV14 and J usage is TRBJ2-1; D unclear. CDR3 length: 12 amino acids. From germline, CDR1 is SGHDN and CDR2 FVKESK. The V and J ends lost 0 bases and 9 bases respectively, with 6 bases between them. The CDR3 loop is CASSQEISEQFF. CDR3 in DNA: TGTGCCAGCAGCCAAGAGATTAGTGAGCAGTTCTTC.

The rearrangement joins TRBV27 to TRBJ1-1; D is possibly TRBD1 (6 bases). The V gene's germline CDR1 is MNHEY and CDR2 SMNVEV (reference sequence). The CDR3 totals 16 residues. Trimming cost V 3 bases and J 2 bases, with 16 bases left between them. CDR3 sequence: CASSLLSTGQNTEAFF. The CDR3 nucleotides are TGTGCCAGCAGTTTGTTGTCGACAGGTCAAAACACTGAAGCTTTCTTT.

Ten or more counts support this clonotype. The rearrangement joins TRBV7-2 to TRBJ2-7, with TRBD2 as a possible D gene (6 bases). V was trimmed by 5 bases and J by 2 bases, leaving 13 bases between them. The CDR3 runs 14 residues. Germline-derived CDR1 and CDR2 are SGHTA and FQGNSA. The CDR3 spells CASSHSGPTYEQYF. For the CDR3, the DNA is TGTGCCAGCAGCCATAGCGGTCCCACCTACGAGCAGTACTTC.

The V and J genes are TRBV10-3 and TRBJ1-5; 7 nucleotides match TRBD1. Per germline, CDR1 ENHRY and CDR2 SYGVKD. The CDR3 is 16 amino acids. With 10 bases clipped from V and 3 bases from J, the junction kept 15 bases outside the gene matches. This CDR3 is CATSWTGGMDNQPQHF. The CDR3 DNA is TGTGCCACCTCATGGACAGGTGGTATGGACAATCAGCCCCAGCATTTT.

This rearrangement joins TRBV15 to TRBJ1-1; D is unresolved. The germline V and J ends were trimmed by 3 bases and 0 bases, with 8 bases remaining between them. CDR3 size: 14 residues. Germline assignment: CDR1 LNHNV and CDR2 YYDKDF (reference sequence). CDR3 sequence (DNA): TGTGCCACCAGCAGTCCCGACCTGAACACTGAAGCTTTCTTT. Its protein product is CATSSPDLNTEAFF.

The chain is built from TRBV7-8 and TRBJ2-3; D not certain. CDR1 and CDR2 from the germline V gene are SGHVS and FQNEAQ. The CDR3 has 16 residues. The V gene lost 7 bases and the J gene lost 0 bases, with 17 bases spanning the gap. The CDR3, as DNA: TGTGCCAGCACCAAACTCTCTACAGCGAGCACAGATACGCAGTATTTT. This gives the protein CASTKLSTASTDTQYF.

This clonotype was observed a handful of times. The J gene is TRBJ2-1, the V gene TRBV24-1, with TRBD2 matching over 9 bases. The V gene end was trimmed by 9 bases and the J gene end by 9 bases; junction bases not matched to a gene: 8. The CDR3 sequence is 13 residues long. The V gene's germline CDR1 is KGHDR and CDR2 SFDVKD. The CDR3 sequence is CATGTSFFPEQFF. The CDR3 bases are TGTGCCACCGGGACTAGCTTTTTTCCTGAGCAGTTCTTC.

This clonotype was seen more than once but under ten times. V and J are TRBV5-6 and TRBJ2-1, with a tentative D call TRBD2 (6 bases). There are 14 residues in the CDR3. V was trimmed by 4 bases and J by 1 base, leaving 9 bases between them. Germline CDR1 reads SGHDT; CDR2 reads YYEEEE. CDR3 nucleotides: TGTGCCAGCAGCGGAGCGGGTTCCTACAATGAGCAGTTCTTC. Translated: CASSGAGSYNEQFF.

Concerning this clonotype itself: A single base separates this from a much larger clone, so it may be a read error. The chain employs TRBV6-6 and TRBJ2-3; TRBD2 agrees at 8 bases. Germline-derived CDR1 and CDR2 are MNHNY and SVGAGI (reference sequence). CDR3 length: 16 residues. CDR3 sequence reads: CANSEVPAGVQDTQYF. In DNA, the CDR3 is TGTGCCAACAGTGAGGTTCCAGCGGGAGTACAAGATACGCAGTATTTT.